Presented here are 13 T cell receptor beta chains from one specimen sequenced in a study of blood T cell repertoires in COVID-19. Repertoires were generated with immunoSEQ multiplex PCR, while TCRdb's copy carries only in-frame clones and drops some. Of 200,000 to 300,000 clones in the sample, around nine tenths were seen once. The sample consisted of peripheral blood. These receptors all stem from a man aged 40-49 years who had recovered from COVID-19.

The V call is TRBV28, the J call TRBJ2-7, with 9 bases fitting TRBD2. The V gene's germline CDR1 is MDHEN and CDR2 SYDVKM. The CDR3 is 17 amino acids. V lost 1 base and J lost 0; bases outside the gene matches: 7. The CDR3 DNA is TGTGCCAGCAGTTTATCCTCGGGACTAGCTATCTCCTACGAGCAGTACTTC. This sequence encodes CASSLSSGLAISYEQYF.

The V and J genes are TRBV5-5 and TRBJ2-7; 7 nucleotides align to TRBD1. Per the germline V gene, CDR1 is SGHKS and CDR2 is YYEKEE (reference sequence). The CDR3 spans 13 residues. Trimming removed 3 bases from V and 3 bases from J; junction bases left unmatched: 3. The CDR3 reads CASSWGQIYEQYF. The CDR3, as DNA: TGTGCCAGCAGCTGGGGACAGATCTACGAGCAGTACTTC.

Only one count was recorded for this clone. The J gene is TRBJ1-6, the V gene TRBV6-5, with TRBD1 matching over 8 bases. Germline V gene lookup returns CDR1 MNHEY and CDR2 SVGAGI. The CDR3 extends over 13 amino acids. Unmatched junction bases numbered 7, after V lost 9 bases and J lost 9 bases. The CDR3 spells CASKTGVGSPLHF. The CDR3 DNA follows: TGTGCCAGTAAGACAGGGGTGGGTTCACCCCTCCACTTT.

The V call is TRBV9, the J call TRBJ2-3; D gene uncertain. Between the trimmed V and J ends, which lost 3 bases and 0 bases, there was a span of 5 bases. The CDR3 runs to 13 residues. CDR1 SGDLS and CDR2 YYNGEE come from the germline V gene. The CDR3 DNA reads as TGTGCCAGCAGCGCCCAAAGCACAGATACGCAGTATTTT. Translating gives CASSAQSTDTQYF.

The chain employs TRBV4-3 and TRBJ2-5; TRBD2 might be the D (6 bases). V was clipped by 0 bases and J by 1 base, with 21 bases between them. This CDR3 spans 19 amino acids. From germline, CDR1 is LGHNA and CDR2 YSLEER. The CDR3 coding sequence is TGCGCCAGCAGCCAAGATGGAGCGGGTCTAGTCGGAGTCCAAGAGACCCAGTACTTC. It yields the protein CASSQDGAGLVGVQETQYF.

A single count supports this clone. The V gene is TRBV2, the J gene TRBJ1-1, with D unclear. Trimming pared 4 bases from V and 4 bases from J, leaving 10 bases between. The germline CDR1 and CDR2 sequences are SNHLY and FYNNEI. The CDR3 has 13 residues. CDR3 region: CASSGQVATEAFF. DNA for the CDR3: TGTGCCAGCAGTGGGCAGGTCGCCACTGAAGCTTTCTTT.

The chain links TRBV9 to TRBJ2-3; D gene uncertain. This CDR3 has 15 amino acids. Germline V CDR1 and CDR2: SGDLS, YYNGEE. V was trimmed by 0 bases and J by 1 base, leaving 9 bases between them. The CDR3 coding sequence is TGTGCCAGCAGCGTAGTAGGAGTCCGCACAGATACGCAGTATTTT. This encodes CASSVVGVRTDTQYF.

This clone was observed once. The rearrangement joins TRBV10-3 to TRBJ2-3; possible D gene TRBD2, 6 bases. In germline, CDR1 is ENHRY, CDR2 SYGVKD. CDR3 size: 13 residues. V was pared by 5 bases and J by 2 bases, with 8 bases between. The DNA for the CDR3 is TGTGCCATCAGTCCGGGAGCCACAGATACGCAGTATTTT. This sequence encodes CAISPGATDTQYF.

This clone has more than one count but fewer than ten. The CDR3 bases are TGTGCCAGCAGTGAGGGACAGAACACTGAAGCTTTCTTT. Amino acid sequence: CASSEGQNTEAFF. V usage is TRBV5-4 and J usage is TRBJ1-1, with a weak D call TRBD1 (6 bases). V lost 5 bases to trimming and J lost 1 base, with 9 bases between them. The germline CDR1 and CDR2 sequences are SGHNT and YYREEE (reference sequence). CDR3 length: 13 residues.

The CDR3 DNA reads as TGCGCCAGCAGCTTGGGTGGCGGGAGGGCCTCAGATACGCAGTATTTT. This encodes CASSLGGGRASDTQYF. The V gene is TRBV5-1, the J gene TRBJ2-3; 9 bases agree with TRBD2. CDR1 SGHRS and CDR2 YFSETQ come from the germline V gene. The CDR3 is 16 amino acids. Losses at the gene ends were 0 bases for V and 4 bases for J; bases not matched to a gene: 6.

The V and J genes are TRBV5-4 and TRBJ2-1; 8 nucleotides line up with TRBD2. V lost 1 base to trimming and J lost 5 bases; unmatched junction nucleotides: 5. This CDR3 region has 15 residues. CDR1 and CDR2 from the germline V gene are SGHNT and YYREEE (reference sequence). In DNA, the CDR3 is TGTGCCAGCAGCTTGCCGGGGGGGGAGAACAATGAGCAGTTCTTC. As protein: CASSLPGGENNEQFF. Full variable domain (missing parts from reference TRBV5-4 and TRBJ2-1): ETGVTQSPTHLIKTRGQQVTLRCSSQSGHNTVSWYQQALGQGPQFIFQYYREEENGRGNFPPRFSGLQFPNYSSELNVNALELDDSALYLCASSLPGGENNEQFFGPGTRLTVL.

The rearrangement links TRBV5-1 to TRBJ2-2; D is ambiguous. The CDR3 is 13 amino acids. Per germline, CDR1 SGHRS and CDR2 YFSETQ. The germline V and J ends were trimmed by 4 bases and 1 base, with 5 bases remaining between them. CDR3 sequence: CASSRENTGELFF. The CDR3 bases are TGCGCCAGCAGCAGAGAGAACACCGGGGAGCTGTTTTTT.

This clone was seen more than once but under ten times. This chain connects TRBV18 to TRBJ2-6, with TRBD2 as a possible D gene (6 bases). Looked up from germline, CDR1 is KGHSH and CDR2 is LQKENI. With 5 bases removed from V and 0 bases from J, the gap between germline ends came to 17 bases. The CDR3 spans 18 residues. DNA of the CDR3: TGTGCCAGCTCATCTCAAGGAGGGGTCACCTCTGGGGCCAACGTCCTGACTTTC. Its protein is CASSSQGGVTSGANVLTF.